A single sample is the source of the 28 T cell receptor beta chains below, sequenced in a study of T cells in Graves' hyperthyroidism and ophthalmopathy. What was amplified from RNA transcripts were TCR beta CDR3 regions. HTBI primers were the set used in a first-round RT-PCR of the TCR CDR3. TCRdb independently ran MiXCR on the multiplex PCR reads; one entry per CDR3 protein. Of around 250,000 distinct CDR3 sequences in the sample, approximately 15% were seen once. Sample: blood. The receptors were gathered from a woman in her forties with Graves' hyperthyroidism that later progressed to Graves' ophthalmopathy.

This clonotype was counted at least ten times. The rearrangement links TRBV6-1 to TRBJ1-5; TRBD1 matches at 8 bases. This CDR3 comprises 14 residues. In germline, CDR1 is MNHNS, CDR2 SASEGT. J lost 7 bases, V lost 7 bases, and 9 bases had no gene match. DNA of the CDR3: TGTGCCAGCAATCGAGACAGGGGATGGCAGCCCCAGCATTTT. Residues: CASNRDRGWQPQHF.

This clonotype was seen ten or more times. The rearrangement uses TRBV28 and TRBJ2-3; 8 positions agree with TRBD1. This CDR3 has 15 amino acids. The V segment lost 3 bases and the J segment 2 bases; nucleotides outside the gene matches: 4. Germline V gene lookup returns CDR1 MDHEN and CDR2 SYDVKM. The CDR3 bases are TGTGCCAGCAGTTTCGGGACAGGTGACACAGATACGCAGTATTTT. This codes for CASSFGTGDTDTQYF. The variable domain in full, with the rest retrieved from reference TRBV28 and TRBJ2-3, is DVKVTQSSRYLVKRTGEKVFLECVQDMDHENMFWYRQDPGLGLRLIYFSYDVKMKEKGDIPEGYSVSREKKERFSLILESASTNQTSMYLCASSFGTGDTDTQYFGPGTRLTVL.

This clonotype was detected many times. V is TRBV30 and J is TRBJ2-1; D is perhaps TRBD2 (5 bases). Looked up from germline, CDR1 is GTSNPN and CDR2 is SVGIG (reference sequence). The CDR3 runs 12 residues. V lost 1 base, J lost 9 bases, and 10 bases lay in between. DNA for the CDR3: TGTGCCTGGAGTGAGCTAGCTGGTGAGCAGTTCTTC. Protein product: CAWSELAGEQFF.

The table lists this clonotype with many counts. This chain links TRBV27 with TRBJ1-1; no clear D gene. With 1 base removed from V and 0 bases from J, the gap between germline ends came to 3 bases. The CDR3 contains 13 residues. Germline CDR1 MNHEY, CDR2 SMNVEV (reference sequence). CDR3 DNA: TGTGCCAGCAGTTTATACCTGAACACTGAAGCTTTCTTT. Encoded protein: CASSLYLNTEAFF.

This clonotype was seen repeatedly, ten times or more. The chain carries TRBV10-3 and TRBJ2-1; 13 bases are shared with TRBD2. This CDR3 has 20 residues. Per the germline V gene, CDR1 is ENHRY and CDR2 is SYGVKD. After removal of 4 bases from V and 0 bases from J, the junction contained 12 bases not matched to a gene. The CDR3 is CAISAPETSGRTHSYNEQFF. In DNA form, the CDR3 reads TGTGCCATCAGTGCCCCTGAGACTAGCGGGAGGACCCACTCCTACAATGAGCAGTTCTTC.

Many counts were recorded for this clonotype. V and J are TRBV9 and TRBJ1-1; TRBD1 is a possible D gene (5 bases). Trimming removed 5 bases at V and 8 bases at J, with 13 bases between. Germline CDR1 reads SGDLS; CDR2 reads YYNGEE. The length of the CDR3 is 12 residues. The CDR3 DNA follows: TGTGCCAGCAGTCTGGGTGGGGCCGAAGCTTTCTTT. Protein: CASSLGGAEAFF.

This clonotype was seen ten or more times. The chain links TRBV7-8 to TRBJ2-1; TRBD2 matches at 10 bases. This CDR3 is built from 16 residues. CDR1 is SGHVS and CDR2 is FQNEAQ in the germline V gene. Losses at the gene ends were 2 bases for V and 0 bases for J; bases not matched to a gene: 1. In nucleotides, the CDR3 is TGTGCCAGCAGCTTACGGACTAGCGGCTCCTACAATGAGCAGTTCTTC. Residues: CASSLRTSGSYNEQFF.

The sample holds many counts of this clonotype. V and J are TRBV6-1 and TRBJ1-6, with 9 bases that match TRBD1. V dropped 7 bases and J dropped 10; count of bases not matched to a gene: 8. The CDR3 has 14 residues. Germline CDR1 MNHNS, CDR2 SASEGT. In DNA, the CDR3 is TGTGCCAGCACCTGGGACAGGGTGGGATCACCCCTCCACTTT. Protein: CASTWDRVGSPLHF.

The V and J genes are TRBV10-3 and TRBJ2-5; 10 bases line up with TRBD2. The germline gives CDR1 ENHRY, CDR2 SYGVKD. The CDR3 covers 17 residues. V lost 6 bases to trimming and J lost 2 bases; unmatched junction nucleotides: 12. DNA of the CDR3: TGTGCCATCAGCCCCGGTGGCCTAGCGGGAGAGCAAGAGACCCAGTACTTC. Translating gives CAISPGGLAGEQETQYF.

Only a few counts were recorded for this clonotype. The CDR3: CASRLGTGWEKLFF. CDR3 DNA sequence: TGTGCCAGCAGGCTCGGGACAGGGTGGGAAAAACTGTTTTTT. V and J are TRBV12-3 or TRBV12-4 and TRBJ1-4; 9 positions match TRBD1. The CDR3 totals 14 residues. V was pared by 6 bases and J by 8 bases, with 7 bases of the junction left unmatched.

This clonotype was detected ten times or more. The chain combines TRBV28 with TRBJ1-5; no clear D. V was shortened by 6 bases and J by 4 bases, with 19 bases between the two germline ends. CDR1 and CDR2 from the germline V gene are MDHEN and SYDVKM. This CDR3 spans 16 amino acids. The CDR3 protein is CASSQVDFIGNQPQHF. CDR3 sequence (DNA): TGTGCCAGCAGCCAGGTGGACTTTATTGGTAATCAGCCCCAGCATTTT.

This chain uses TRBV2 with TRBJ2-1; 12 bases agree with TRBD2. The CDR3 has 16 residues. J lost 5 bases, V lost 4 bases, and 6 bases had no gene match. Germline CDR1 reads SNHLY; CDR2 reads FYNNEI. The DNA for the CDR3 is TGTGCCAGCAGTGCTGGACTAGCGGGAAACGACAATGAGCAGTTCTTC. Protein sequence: CASSAGLAGNDNEQFF.

Points on this clonotype: A much larger clone is a single base away; this may be a read error. The chain carries TRBV4-1 and TRBJ2-5; a possible D gene is TRBD2 (6 bases). CDR1 and CDR2 from the germline V gene are MGHRA and YSYEKL. The CDR3 covers 16 residues. With 1 base removed from V and 5 bases from J, the gap between germline ends came to 17 bases. CDR3 in DNA: TGCGCCAGCAGCCAAGTAGTCGGGAGATGCCGTGAGACCCAGTACTTC. Its protein is CASSQVVGRCRETQYF.

Note on this clonotype: A clone one base away is much larger, so this may be a read error. This sequence joins TRBV6-4 and TRBJ2-3; 12 nucleotides align to TRBD2. The length of the CDR3 is 16 residues. The J segment lost 2 bases and the V segment lost 5 bases, leaving 5 bases of the junction unmatched. Germline CDR1 is MRHNA and CDR2 is SNTAGT. DNA for the CDR3: TGTGCCAGCAGTTTGACTAGCGGGAGCGCCACAGATACGCAGTATTTT. This codes for CASSLTSGSATDTQYF.

Ten or more counts support this clonotype. The chain carries TRBV20-1 and TRBJ2-2; D possibly corresponds to TRBD1 (6 bases). The germline V gene has CDR1 DFQATT and CDR2 SNEGSKA (reference sequence). The CDR3 covers 17 residues. V was trimmed by 5 bases and J by 6 bases, leaving 25 bases between them. The CDR3 DNA sequence: TGCAGTGCTCGAAAACCCCCCCGGACAGCAGTTGCCGGGGAGCTGTTTTTT. Its protein product is CSARKPPRTAVAGELFF.

This clonotype was observed many times. V gene TRBV20-1 combines with J gene TRBJ2-1; D ambiguous. Per germline, CDR1 DFQATT and CDR2 SNEGSKA (reference sequence). The CDR3 extends over 14 amino acids. With 5 bases removed from V and 6 bases from J, the gap between germline ends came to 17 bases. This CDR3 reads CSAPSLSTTNEQFF. In DNA form, the CDR3 reads TGCAGTGCTCCGAGCCTTTCGACGACCAATGAGCAGTTCTTC.

This clonotype was seen ten or more times. This chain joins TRBV12-3 or TRBV12-4 and TRBJ2-1, with a tentative D call TRBD2 (6 bases). The length of the CDR3 is 15 residues. V was clipped by 3 bases and J by 1 base, with 10 bases between them. DNA for the CDR3: TGTGCCAGCAGTTTCGGGAGAAAGTCCTACAATGAGCAGTTCTTC. Translated: CASSFGRKSYNEQFF.

This clonotype was observed at least ten times. The chain combines TRBV5-1 with TRBJ2-3; 10 bases are a match to TRBD1. With 0 bases clipped from V and 4 bases from J, the junction kept 5 bases outside the gene matches. CDR3 length: 16 residues. The V gene's germline CDR1 is SGHRS and CDR2 YFSETQ. The CDR3 DNA reads as TGCGCCAGCAGCTTGGATGGGACAGGGGTGGCAGATACGCAGTATTTT. Translating it yields CASSLDGTGVADTQYF.

J is TRBJ2-4 and V is TRBV4-1, with unresolved D. Per the germline V gene, CDR1 is MGHRA and CDR2 is YSYEKL. The CDR3 runs 11 residues. Trimming removed 10 bases at V and 8 bases at J, with 12 bases between. The CDR3 protein is CATGSSDIQYF. The CDR3 region has the DNA TGCGCCACCGGGTCCTCGGACATTCAGTACTTC.

The table lists this clonotype with a few counts. J is TRBJ2-2 and V is TRBV7-9, with no clear D. This CDR3 has 13 amino acids. The germline V gene has CDR1 SEHNR and CDR2 FQNEAQ (reference sequence). V lost 5 bases and J lost 2, with 6 bases in between. CDR3 sequence: CASSLRNTGELFF. The CDR3, as DNA: TGTGCCAGCAGCCTCAGAAACACCGGGGAGCTGTTTTTT.

This chain uses TRBV10-3 with TRBJ2-5, with TRBD2 matching over 11 bases. V was pared by 3 bases and J by 1 base, with 4 bases of the junction left unmatched. This CDR3 is 16 amino acids long. CDR1 and CDR2 (germline): ENHRY, SYGVKD. This CDR3 reads CAISEVLAGAQETQYF. The CDR3 region has the DNA TGTGCCATCAGTGAAGTACTAGCGGGAGCCCAAGAGACCCAGTACTTC.

This clonotype was seen many times. The chain uses TRBV6-1 and TRBJ2-1; 13 nucleotides agree with TRBD2. Germline V gene sequence: CDR1 MNHNS, CDR2 SASEGT. With 6 bases clipped from V and 7 bases from J, the junction kept 3 bases outside the gene matches. The CDR3 contains 14 residues. CDR3 DNA sequence: TGTGCCAGCAGACTAGCGGGAGGGTCAAATGAGCAGTTCTTC. Translating it yields CASRLAGGSNEQFF.

Many counts were recorded for this clonotype. The chain recombines TRBV28 with TRBJ1-4; D unresolved. V was shortened by 5 bases and J by 0 bases, with 10 bases between the two germline ends. This CDR3 region has 15 residues. Per the germline V gene, CDR1 is MDHEN and CDR2 is SYDVKM. As DNA, the CDR3 is TGTGCCAGCAGTGGGTCTTTTACAACTAATGAAAAACTGTTTTTT. This translates into CASSGSFTTNEKLFF.

This clonotype was detected many times. The chain joins TRBV6-2 or TRBV6-3 to TRBJ1-1; D perhaps matches TRBD1 (6 bases). Per the germline V gene, CDR1 is MNHEY and CDR2 is SVGEGT. Trimming took off 6 bases at V and 0 bases at J, with 17 bases between the two ends. The CDR3 is made up of 16 amino acids. CDR3 sequence (DNA): TGTGCCAGCAGCCTGGAGAGGGGGAACATGAACACTGAAGCTTTCTTT. This sequence encodes CASSLERGNMNTEAFF.

The CDR3 nucleotides are TGTGCCAGCAGTCAAGGGGGCGGGAACGTGAAAGATGAGCAGTTCTTC. Encoded protein: CASSQGGGNVKDEQFF. The V and J genes are TRBV2 and TRBJ2-1; possible D gene TRBD1, 7 bases. Germline V gene sequence: CDR1 SNHLY, CDR2 FYNNEI. The CDR3 extends over 16 amino acids. The ends were cut back, 5 bases at V and 8 bases at J, with 22 bases in the middle.

This clonotype was picked up many times. The rearrangement links TRBV5-8 to TRBJ1-5; D is unclear. CDR3 length: 15 amino acids. Looked up from germline, CDR1 is SGHTS and CDR2 is YDEGEE. V lost 5 bases to trimming and J lost 1 base, with 13 bases between them. This chain's CDR3 is CASSYEGKSNQPQHF. The CDR3 DNA is TGTGCCAGCAGTTATGAGGGCAAGAGCAATCAGCCCCAGCATTTT.

This rearrangement joins TRBV28 to TRBJ1-5; 7 bases match TRBD1. The CDR3 runs to 14 residues. The germline gives CDR1 MDHEN, CDR2 SYDVKM. V was clipped by 5 bases and J by 7 bases; unmatched bases: 8. The DNA of the CDR3 is TGTGCCAGCAGTCCAGACAGGGAGAGCCAGCCCCAGCATTTT. Translated, it gives CASSPDRESQPQHF.

This clonotype has a count of ten or more. The chain combines TRBV6-1 with TRBJ2-1; 12 bases align to TRBD2. This CDR3 is built from 16 residues. With 5 bases clipped from V and 5 bases from J, the junction kept 7 bases outside the gene matches. The germline CDR1 and CDR2 sequences are MNHNS and SASEGT. CDR3 in amino acids: CASSRQTSGRHNEQFF. In nucleotides, the CDR3 is TGTGCCAGCAGTCGCCAGACTAGCGGGAGACACAATGAGCAGTTCTTC.